This T cell receptor (beta chain) was obtained from a study of blood T cell repertoires in COVID-19. Study-level background: Acute and convalescent COVID-19 samples came from the United States, Italy and Spain. PBMCs, B-cell-depleted T cells, or T cells provided the cDNA or gDNA that made up the material.

This table comes from immunoSEQ multiplex PCR, and its TCRdb copy is limited to in-frame clones, with some not included. The sample includes 350,000 to 450,000 clones, around 85% of them seen just once. Deletions cut 4 bases from V and 2 bases from J, with 19 bases between. CDR3 length: 17 residues. Germline CDR1 reads MGHRA; CDR2 reads YSYEKL. The receptor comes from a woman aged 18-29 years with acute or convalescent COVID-19. Sequencing was carried out using peripheral blood. This chain links TRBV4-1 with TRBJ2-3; weak D call: TRBD1 (6 bases). In DNA form, the CDR3 reads TGCGCCAGCAGCCGGGCCTTTGGCAGGGGAGACACAGATACGCAGTATTTT. It specifies CASSRAFGRGDTDTQYF.